The 32 T cell receptor beta chains below were found in one sample sequenced in a study of blood T cell repertoires in COVID-19. Method: immunoSEQ multiplex PCR; TCRdb's copy keeps in-frame clones and lacks some. The sample holds about 70,000 clones; 81% are singletons and the top ten take more than 20%. The specimen was peripheral blood. All receptors come from a woman aged 70-85 years with acute or convalescent COVID-19.

This chain uses TRBV7-7 with TRBJ1-1; no firm D call. Per the germline V gene, CDR1 is SSHAT and CDR2 is FNYEAQ (reference sequence). The V end lost 2 bases, the J end lost 1 base, and 5 bases lay between the germline ends. The CDR3 totals 13 residues. The CDR3 DNA follows: TGTGCCAGCAGCTTATCAGAGAACACTGAAGCTTTCTTT. Amino acid sequence: CASSLSENTEAFF.

This sequence joins TRBV21-1 and TRBJ2-4; no DNA check was done on the table's D call, TRBD2. TRBV21-1 represents a pseudogene. The CDR3 totals 17 residues. The CDR3 protein is CASSKRPTTDLKNIQYF. In DNA, the CDR3 is TGTGCCAGCAGCAAACGGCCAACAACGGACTTAAAAAACATTCAGTACTTC.

In its sample, this clone was seen many times. The CDR3 DNA reads as TGTGCCAGCAGCCAAGTGGAGGACGGGCAGTTCTTC. Protein product: CASSQVEDGQFF. The gene calls are TRBV3-1 (or the pseudogene TRBV3-2) and TRBJ2-1; D might be TRBD2 (5 bases). Germline V CDR1 and CDR2: LGHDT, YNNKEL (reference sequence). V lost 1 base to trimming and J lost 12 bases, with 10 bases between them. CDR3 length: 12 amino acids.

The V and J genes are TRBV27 and TRBJ2-7; tentative D call: TRBD1 (5 bases). The ends were cut back, 4 bases at V and 7 bases at J, with 14 bases in the middle. Germline loops: CDR1 MNHEY, CDR2 SMNVEV (reference sequence). This CDR3 spans 13 amino acids. The CDR3 protein is CASSSQGSGEQYF. The CDR3 DNA is TGTGCCAGCAGTTCCCAGGGTTCTGGGGAGCAGTACTTC.

V gene TRBV3-1 (or the pseudogene TRBV3-2) combines with J gene TRBJ2-7, with D perhaps TRBD1 (5 bases). The V gene lost 7 bases and the J gene lost 0 bases, with 13 bases spanning the gap. The CDR3 has 14 amino acids. Germline V gives CDR1 LGHDT, CDR2 YNNKEL (reference sequence). The CDR3 sequence is CASTQGSSSYEQYF. CDR3 coding DNA: TGTGCCAGCACCCAGGGCTCAAGCTCCTACGAGCAGTACTTC.

This rearrangement joins TRBV2 to TRBJ2-1, with TRBD2 matching over 7 bases. V lost 3 bases and J lost 7; bases outside the gene matches: 9. In germline, CDR1 is SNHLY, CDR2 FYNNEI. The CDR3 length is 15 residues. CDR3 sequence: CASSEYGGNKNEQFF. CDR3 nucleotide sequence: TGTGCCAGCAGTGAGTACGGGGGGAATAAAAATGAGCAGTTCTTC.

V and J are TRBV19 and TRBJ2-2; the D is unclear. The ends were cut back, 3 bases at V and 6 bases at J, with 8 bases in the middle. Germline V gives CDR1 LNHDA, CDR2 SQIVND (reference sequence). The CDR3 has 13 residues. The CDR3 loop is CASSIGGPGELFF. In DNA form, the CDR3 reads TGTGCCAGTAGTATCGGTGGTCCCGGGGAGCTGTTTTTT.

V usage is TRBV2 and J usage is TRBJ2-5; perhaps TRBD2 as D (6 bases). CDR3 length: 18 residues. The V end was cut by 0 bases, the J end by 5 bases, with 22 bases between. The germline gives CDR1 SNHLY, CDR2 FYNNEI. For the CDR3, the DNA is TGTGCCAGCAGTGAAGCCTCCGGGACTCTGGTTGGAGGTGAGACCCAGTACTTC. Translating it yields CASSEASGTLVGGETQYF.

This chain uses TRBV11-3 with TRBJ1-4; maybe TRBD1 (6 bases). Trimming left V 2 bases short and J 4 bases short, with 14 bases between. The CDR3 is made up of 16 amino acids. Germline CDR1 reads SGHNT; CDR2 reads YENEEA. CDR3 DNA sequence: TGTGCCAGCAGCTTACGCGGGGGGCCTATTAATGAAAAACTGTTTTTT. Protein: CASSLRGGPINEKLFF. The entire variable domain, with the rest obtained from reference TRBV11-3 and TRBJ1-4, is as follows: EAGVVQSPRYKIIEKKQPVAFWCNPISGHNTLYWYLQNLGQGPELLIRYENEEAVDDSQLPKDRFSAERLKGVDSTLKIQPAELGDSAVYLCASSLRGGPINEKLFFGSGTQLSVL.

The V gene is TRBV3-1 (or the pseudogene TRBV3-2), the J gene TRBJ1-1; no clear D. CDR1 LGHDT and CDR2 YNNKEL come from the germline V gene (reference sequence). The CDR3 is made up of 15 amino acids. Trimming removed 4 bases from V and 0 bases from J, with 12 bases in between. DNA for the CDR3: TGTGCCAGCAGCCTCACAGCCCGTCTGAACACTGAAGCTTTCTTT. Its translation: CASSLTARLNTEAFF.

The chain has TRBV7-9 and TRBJ1-1; no firm D call. V gave up 3 bases and J gave up 1 base, with 9 bases separating them. Germline lookup yields CDR1 SEHNR and CDR2 FQNEAQ (reference sequence). The CDR3 length is 14 residues. The CDR3 loop reads CASSFAGRNTEAFF. In DNA form, the CDR3 reads TGTGCCAGCAGCTTTGCGGGGAGGAACACTGAAGCTTTCTTT. Full variable domain (rest looked up from reference TRBV7-9 and TRBJ1-1): DTGVSQNPRHKITKRGQNVTFRCDPISEHNRLYWYRQTLGQGPEFLTYFQNEAQLEKSRLLSDRFSAERPKGSFSTLEIQRTEQGDSAMYLCASSFAGRNTEAFFGQGTRLTVV.

This chain uses TRBV7-2 with TRBJ2-7; 7 bases are shared with TRBD2. J was trimmed by 4 bases and V by 1 base; bases with no gene match: 10. CDR1 is SGHTA, CDR2 FQGNSA, per germline. The CDR3 totals 16 residues. CDR3 sequence: CASSLVAGESSYEQYF. The CDR3 DNA reads as TGTGCCAGCAGCTTAGTTGCGGGAGAGTCGTCGTACGAGCAGTACTTC.

J is TRBJ1-2 and V is TRBV2; maybe TRBD1 (6 bases). The CDR3 is made up of 13 amino acids. Deletions cut 4 bases from V and 3 bases from J, with 9 bases between. In germline, CDR1 is SNHLY, CDR2 FYNNEI. CDR3 amino acids: CASSAGEDYGYTF. In nucleotides, the CDR3 is TGTGCCAGCAGTGCAGGGGAAGACTATGGCTACACCTTC.

The rearrangement uses TRBV18 and TRBJ1-6, with 9 bases lining up with TRBD1. Trimming took 3 bases from V and 8 from J; bases not matched to a gene: 5. The CDR3 runs to 15 residues. Germline values: CDR1 KGHSH, CDR2 LQKENI. The DNA of the CDR3 is TGTGCCAGCTCACCTGGACAGGGGAGGGATTCACCCCTCCACTTT. Protein: CASSPGQGRDSPLHF. Full variable domain (missing parts from reference TRBV18 and TRBJ1-6): NAGVMQNPRHLVRRRGQEARLRCSPMKGHSHVYWYRQLPEEGLKFMVYLQKENIIDESGMPKERFSAEFPKEGPSILRIQQVVRGDSAAYFCASSPGQGRDSPLHFGNGTRLTVT.

The genes are TRBV19 and TRBJ2-3, with D tentatively TRBD1 (6 bases). The CDR3 covers 14 residues. Trimming cost V 7 bases and J 5 bases, with 16 bases left between them. Germline V gene lookup returns CDR1 LNHDA and CDR2 SQIVND (reference sequence). The CDR3 DNA sequence: TGTGCCAGTACCTCTCAACCAGGGGTAGATACGCAGTATTTT. Translated: CASTSQPGVDTQYF. Filled out from reference TRBV19 and TRBJ2-3, the complete variable domain reads DGGITQSPKYLFRKEGQNVTLSCEQNLNHDAMYWYRQDPGQGLRLIYYSQIVNDFQKGDIAEGYSVSREKKESFPLTVTSAQKNPTAFYLCASTSQPGVDTQYFGPGTRLTVL.

The chain is built from TRBV28 and TRBJ1-2; D not certain. The CDR3 has 12 residues. V was pared by 4 bases and J by 2 bases, with 5 bases between. Germline CDR1 is MDHEN and CDR2 is SYDVKM. CDR3 DNA sequence: TGTGCCAGCAGTTCGGGAAACTATGGCTACACCTTC. This codes for CASSSGNYGYTF.

The chain carries TRBV27 and TRBJ2-1; 11 nucleotides agree with TRBD2. Germline-derived CDR1 and CDR2 are MNHEY and SMNVEV (reference sequence). CDR3 size: 14 residues. V was pared by 7 bases and J by 8 bases, with 7 bases of the junction left unmatched. This CDR3 reads CASTRLAGIDEQFF. CDR3 nucleotides: TGTGCCAGCACCAGACTAGCGGGAATCGATGAGCAGTTCTTC.

The genes are TRBV7-9 and TRBJ2-1; 13 nucleotides match TRBD2. The V and J ends lost 6 bases and 7 bases, in that order; junction bases with no gene match: 12. This CDR3 region has 17 residues. Germline-derived CDR1 and CDR2 are SEHNR and FQNEAQ (reference sequence). The CDR3 region is CASRQATSGRAGNEQFF. The CDR3 DNA reads as TGTGCCAGCAGGCAGGCTACTAGCGGGAGGGCGGGGAATGAGCAGTTCTTC.

The V call is TRBV7-9, the J call TRBJ2-5; TRBD1 agrees at 7 bases. Trimming took 3 bases from V and 5 from J; bases not matched to a gene: 6. Germline assignment: CDR1 SEHNR and CDR2 FQNEAQ (reference sequence). CDR3 length: 14 amino acids. The CDR3, as DNA: TGTGCCAGCAGCTTCCCGACAGGGCGGGAGACCCAGTACTTC. Protein product: CASSFPTGRETQYF.

This chain links TRBV2 with TRBJ1-2; 7 bases match TRBD1. CDR3 size: 15 residues. The V and J ends lost 6 bases and 1 base, in that order; junction bases with no gene match: 8. Germline loops: CDR1 SNHLY, CDR2 FYNNEI. The CDR3 sequence: CASRSDRALNYGYTF. In DNA form, the CDR3 reads TGTGCCAGCAGGAGCGACAGGGCCCTTAACTATGGCTACACCTTC.

Worth noting for this clone: The same CDR3 can be traced to other DNA sequences in this sample. This rearrangement joins TRBV7-6 to TRBJ1-5, with D possibly TRBD1 on 6 matching bases. The V end lost 2 bases, the J end lost 2 bases, and 10 bases lay between the germline ends. This CDR3 is built from 15 residues. Germline V gives CDR1 SGHVS, CDR2 FNYEAQ. CDR3 DNA sequence: TGTGCCAGCAGCTTACGAGGGGGTCGCAATCAGCCCCAGCATTTT. It specifies CASSLRGGRNQPQHF.

The rearrangement joins TRBV7-9 to TRBJ2-1, with 10 bases lining up with TRBD2. CDR3 length equals 15 residues. Germline lookup yields CDR1 SEHNR and CDR2 FQNEAQ (reference sequence). The V segment lost 2 bases and the J segment 10 bases; nucleotides outside the gene matches: 8. The CDR3 is CASSLSSGSSREQFF. DNA of the CDR3: TGTGCCAGCAGCTTATCTAGCGGGAGTTCTAGAGAGCAGTTCTTC.

The gene calls are TRBV12-3 or TRBV12-4 and TRBJ1-2; D possibly corresponds to TRBD1 (6 bases). The CDR3 runs 13 residues. Trimming took off 5 bases at V and 8 bases at J, with 15 bases between the two ends. CDR3 residues: CASSPGQTGGYTF. CDR3 nucleotides: TGTGCCAGCAGTCCTGGACAGACTGGCGGCTACACCTTC.

The CDR3 DNA reads TGTGCCAGCAGTGACAGGGTAGACCAGCCCCAGCATTTT. It translates to CASSDRVDQPQHF. The chain is built from TRBV12-3 or TRBV12-4 and TRBJ1-5; 7 bases map to TRBD1. The CDR3 is 13 amino acids. V gave up 5 bases and J gave up 7 bases; unmatched junction bases: 5.

J is TRBJ2-3 and V is TRBV27; D perhaps matches TRBD2 (6 bases). This CDR3 comprises 15 residues. Germline loops: CDR1 MNHEY, CDR2 SMNVEV (reference sequence). V dropped 5 bases and J dropped 4 bases, with 16 bases sitting between them. This chain's CDR3 is CASSVLRLGADTQYF. In DNA, the CDR3 is TGTGCCAGCAGTGTTCTCAGACTAGGGGCAGATACGCAGTATTTT.

This clone was picked up a small number of times. The chain recombines TRBV5-6 with TRBJ2-1; the match to TRBD1 covers 9 bases. This CDR3 has 13 residues. V shed 7 bases, J shed 10 bases, and the junction held 9 bases outside the gene matches. In germline, CDR1 is SGHDT, CDR2 YYEEEE. This chain's CDR3 is CASGGTGLWEQFF. CDR3 in DNA: TGTGCCAGCGGGGGGACAGGGCTATGGGAGCAGTTCTTC.

This rearrangement joins TRBV11-3 to TRBJ2-1; 12 bases are shared with TRBD1. The trim removed 4 bases at V and 6 bases at J, leaving 4 bases unmatched. Germline assignment: CDR1 SGHNT and CDR2 YENEEA. The CDR3 has 15 residues. CDR3 DNA sequence: TGTGCCAGCAGCTCGGGACAGGGGGCAGGCAATGAGCAGTTCTTC. Its translation: CASSSGQGAGNEQFF.

This clone came up once. The V gene is TRBV10-2, the J gene TRBJ2-5; D is unclear. The germline gives CDR1 WSHSY, CDR2 SAAADI. V gave up 3 bases and J gave up 4 bases, with 12 bases separating them. The CDR3 runs to 14 residues. The CDR3 here is CASSDYFTGETQYF. For the CDR3, the DNA is TGCGCCAGCAGTGACTACTTTACGGGAGAGACCCAGTACTTC.

The chain employs TRBV27 and TRBJ2-3; D unclear. Germline V gene lookup returns CDR1 MNHEY and CDR2 SMNVEV (reference sequence). There are 14 residues in the CDR3. Trimming stripped 1 base from V and 2 bases from J, with 7 bases between. The CDR3 loop is CASSLYSPTDTQYF. CDR3 in DNA: TGTGCCAGCAGTTTATATAGTCCCACAGATACGCAGTATTTT.

The V call is TRBV7-9, the J call TRBJ2-1, with 7 bases fitting TRBD2. This CDR3 spans 16 amino acids. The V gene end was trimmed by 1 base and the J gene end by 2 bases; junction bases not matched to a gene: 5. Germline V gives CDR1 SEHNR, CDR2 FQNEAQ (reference sequence). Here the CDR3 reads CASSLGLGGPYNEQFF. Here the CDR3 DNA reads TGTGCCAGCAGCTTAGGTTTGGGAGGGCCCTACAATGAGCAGTTCTTC.

The chain couples TRBV6-5 to TRBJ2-1; a possible D gene is TRBD1 (6 bases). The CDR3 length is 14 residues. Looked up from germline, CDR1 is MNHEY and CDR2 is SVGAGI. V lost 7 bases to trimming and J lost 9 bases, with 19 bases between them. The DNA for the CDR3 is TGTGCCAGCACCGTCGACAGGAGTGCAGGTGAGCAGTTCTTC. It specifies CASTVDRSAGEQFF.

The V call is TRBV28, the J call TRBJ1-4, with 8 bases aligning to TRBD1. The V gene end was trimmed by 8 bases and the J gene end by 3 bases; junction bases not matched to a gene: 14. This CDR3 has 17 residues. Germline-derived CDR1 and CDR2 are MDHEN and SYDVKM. The CDR3 loop reads CASLLRGHGNSNEKLFF. The CDR3 region has the DNA TGTGCCAGCCTCCTCAGGGGGCATGGGAACTCTAATGAAAAACTGTTTTTT.